One T cell receptor (beta chain) is described in this entry. Its specific antigen is unknown. The junction shows a germline mismatch at one end, possibly a read error. Lymph node samples were obtained from the axillary draining lymph nodes of breast cancer patients. This sample was sequenced with an Illumina HiSeq 2000. Multiplex PCR amplification was used to build the TCR beta chain libraries. The amplified TCR beta chain products were analyzed by high-throughput sequencing. Using fastp trimming at Q25 and MiXCR clonotype assembly, TCRdb reanalyzed the public sequencing data and kept in-frame beta chains. CDR3 protein duplicates are merged, each entry listing the most common genes and DNA. The sample table holds around 150,000 distinct CDR3 sequences, of which 20% to 25% were seen once. The ten largest clones add up to under 3% of the sample. This sample was included in a study of breast tumors, draining lymph nodes, adjacent tissues (dated by TCRdb to the mid-2010s). Notes on the research overall: Breast cancer patients provided tumor, adjacent nontumor tissue and axillary lymph nodes, and the study compared the TCR beta repertoires across these three sources. In human breast cancer, the study set out to evaluate how tumor, surrounding tissue and draining lymph node repertoires relate to one another and whether T cells may move between these sites.

On the study overall, not on this receptor specifically: The data were considered consistent with the idea that most tumor T cells come from the lymph node and then expand in tumor tissue. Tumor and nontumor tissue repertoires were significantly more similar in luminal-like than in basal-like breast cancer. The conclusion that tumor T cells originate in lymph nodes was framed as consistent with a hypothesis rather than directly demonstrated. T-cell repertoire diversity in tumors was found to be lower than in lymph nodes but higher than in nontumor tissue, and preferential V and J gene usage was observed.

CDR1 and CDR2 are drawn from the germline V gene: KGHSH, LQKENI. From the cysteine up to the phenylalanine, the CDR3 has a length of 15 residues. The CDR3 DNA has 45 bases and is translated from base 1. What was sequenced was axillary lymph node tissue. The TCR comes from a female donor with breast cancer. Some clones in this sample may be carry-over from other donors' samples. The chain couples TRBV18 to TRBJ1-4, and TRBD1 may be the D gene, going by 5 matching bases. In nucleotide form, the sequence is TGTGCCAGCTCGCCGAAACGAGGGGCTAATGAAGAACTGTTTTTT. Its protein product is CASSPKRGANEELFF.